The next 8 T cell receptor beta chains were all read from a single sample in a study of spatial heterogeneity in lung cancer. Each CDR3 protein gets one entry after TCRdb re-called the 5' RACE reads with MiXCR. The data hold 45,000 or so distinct CDR3 sequences, with about 7.6% observed a single time. The time point: sample taken at primary tumor resection. Sequencing covered unsorted whole RNA taken from tumor, nontumor lung or frozen PBMC. Sequenced here: PBMCs, sampled at surgery. These receptors originate from a female donor with early-stage non-small cell lung cancer.

The genes are TRBV6-2 or TRBV6-3 and TRBJ2-1; D is undetermined. CDR3 length: 14 residues. Trimming shortened V by 4 bases and J by 9 bases, and 16 bases separated the two germline ends. The germline V gene has CDR1 MNHEY and CDR2 SVGEGT. CDR3 loop: CASSSNMHGGEQFF. The DNA for the CDR3 is TGTGCCAGCAGTTCCAATATGCACGGCGGTGAGCAGTTCTTC.

This clonotype was detected only a few times. V usage is TRBV9 and J usage is TRBJ2-2, with D perhaps TRBD1 (6 bases). Trimming left V 1 base short and J 7 bases short, with 14 bases between. This CDR3 spans 15 amino acids. The germline V gene has CDR1 SGDLS and CDR2 YYNGEE. CDR3 region: CASSVKGTSNGELFF. As DNA, the CDR3 is TGTGCCAGCAGCGTAAAAGGGACATCCAACGGGGAGCTGTTTTTT. The whole variable domain, remainder taken from reference TRBV9 and TRBJ2-2, is DSGVTQTPKHLITATGQRVTLRCSPRSGDLSVYWYQQSLDQGLQFLIQYYNGEERAKGNILERFSAQQFPDLHSELNLSSLELGDSALYFCASSVKGTSNGELFFGEGSRLTVL.

This clonotype was picked up many times. This chain connects TRBV5-1 to TRBJ2-7; 9 bases align to TRBD1. Trimming cost V 0 bases and J 2 bases; bases outside gene matches: 3. This CDR3 spans 15 amino acids. CDR1 and CDR2 from the germline V gene are SGHRS and YFSETQ. Written as DNA, the CDR3 is TGCGCCAGCAGCTTGGCGGGACAGGGCCCCTACGAGCAGTACTTC. Encoded protein: CASSLAGQGPYEQYF.

This clonotype occurred many times. The chain joins TRBV4-2 to TRBJ1-2; D gene unclear. With 0 bases removed from V and 0 bases from J, the gap between germline ends came to 8 bases. Germline V gives CDR1 LGHNA, CDR2 YNFKEQ. The CDR3 totals 15 residues. The CDR3 region is CASSQDDGSNYGYTF. The CDR3 nucleotides are TGTGCCAGCAGCCAAGATGATGGCTCTAACTATGGCTACACCTTC.

This clonotype was observed at least ten times. The chain recombines TRBV4-3 with TRBJ2-6; 11 bases line up with TRBD1. CDR1 and CDR2 (germline): LGHNA, YSLEER. This CDR3 comprises 19 residues. V shed 0 bases, J shed 0 bases, and the junction held 4 bases outside the gene matches. The CDR3: CASSQDWTGGSSGANVLTF. The CDR3 coding sequence is TGCGCCAGCAGCCAAGATTGGACAGGGGGCTCCTCTGGGGCCAACGTCCTGACTTTC.

This clonotype has ten or more counts. The V call is TRBV7-2, the J call TRBJ1-3; possibly TRBD1 for D (5 bases). The germline V and J ends were trimmed by 2 bases and 0 bases, with 11 bases remaining between them. The CDR3 runs to 16 residues. Germline V CDR1 and CDR2: SGHTA, FQGNSA. Written as DNA, the CDR3 is TGTGCCAGCAGCTTAAGGGCAGGGAGCTCTGGAAACACCATATATTTT. The encoded protein is CASSLRAGSSGNTIYF.

This clonotype was seen only a few times. The chain carries TRBV6-6 and TRBJ2-6; D unresolved. The CDR3 covers 18 residues. Trimming cost V 5 bases and J 0 bases, with 17 bases left between them. Germline lookup yields CDR1 MNHNY and CDR2 SVGAGI (reference sequence). CDR3 bases: TGTGCCAGCAGTAGGATCCTACAATCATTCTCTGGGGCCAACGTCCTGACTTTC. Protein product: CASSRILQSFSGANVLTF.

The chain combines TRBV7-2 with TRBJ2-7; 9 positions match TRBD2. The germline V gene encodes CDR1 SGHTA and CDR2 FQGNSA. The J segment lost 5 bases and the V segment lost 7 bases, leaving 9 bases of the junction unmatched. The CDR3 has 14 amino acids. The CDR3 DNA follows: TGTGCCAGCATCTCAGCGGGGGGCCGGCACGAGCAGTACTTC. This sequence encodes CASISAGGRHEQYF.